These T cell receptor beta chains were read from a single sample in a study of blood T cell repertoires in COVID-19. Sequencing used immunoSEQ multiplex PCR; TCRdb keeps in-frame clones, though not all of them. The sample shows 130,000 or so clones, about 83% of them seen only once. The sequencing input was peripheral blood. Receptors were obtained from an elderly man with active or convalescent COVID-19. Both conserved end residues are part of each CDR3. A D gene is named only where the DNA matches it firmly. Clone sizes are given selectively: once, few, many, or a class where the clone is expanded.

J,size,V,D,DNA,CDR3
TRBJ1-3,.,TRBV2,.,TGTGCCAGCAGTGCAGGATCCTCTGGAAACACCATATATTTT,CASSAGSSGNTIYF
TRBJ2-5,once,TRBV7-9,.,TGTGCCAGCAGCTTAGAGGGGGCGGGGGAGACCCAGTACTTC,CASSLEGAGETQYF
TRBJ2-4,.,TRBV7-2,TRBD1,TGTGCCAGCAGCTTCCACAGGGGAGCAGGTATTCAGTACTTC,CASSFHRGAGIQYF
TRBJ2-1,once,TRBV4-1,.,TGCGCCAGCAGCCAAGATCATCCCCAGTTAAGCTCCTACAATGAGCAGTTCTTC,CASSQDHPQLSSYNEQFF
TRBJ2-1,.,TRBV28,.,TGTGCCAGCAGCTTAGGGGGGGCCTCCTACAATGAGCAGTTCTTC,CASSLGGASYNEQFF
TRBJ2-5,once,TRBV5-4,TRBD2,TGTGCCAGCAGCTTTGTAGCGGGGGGCGAAGAGACCCAGTACTTC,CASSFVAGGEETQYF
TRBJ2-2,once,TRBV5-8,TRBD1,TGTGCCAGCAGCTTGGCGGACAGGGGACCAACTACCGGGGAGCTGTTTTTT,CASSLADRGPTTGELFF
TRBJ2-5,once,TRBV30,.,TGTGCCTGGAGCGGACAAGGGCCTACGGCCCAGTACTTC,CAWSGQGPTAQYF
TRBJ2-2,once,TRBV7-8,TRBD1,TGTGCCAGCAGCTCGACAGGGCTTCTGAACACCGGGGAGCTGTTTTTT,CASSSTGLLNTGELFF
TRBJ1-5,few,TRBV30,.,TGTGCCTGGAGTACATGGCGGGGGGAGCTAAGCAATCAGCCCCAGCATTTT,CAWSTWRGELSNQPQHF
TRBJ2-7,few,TRBV7-2,.,TGTGCCAGCAGCCCCAGGGGGGACTTCTACGAGCAGTACTTC,CASSPRGDFYEQYF
TRBJ1-2,.,TRBV7-2,.,TGTGCCAGCAGCCCGAGGGTTGGTGGCTACACCTTC,CASSPRVGGYTF
TRBJ1-4,.,TRBV27,.,TGTGCCAGCAGTTTAAACAGATGGCCTGAAAAACTGTTTTTT,CASSLNRWPEKLFF
TRBJ1-1,.,TRBV7-9,.,TGTGCCAGCAGCTTAGTATACACTGAAGCTTTCTTT,CASSLVYTEAFF
TRBJ1-2,once,TRBV10-2,.,TGCGCCAGCACCGAACTTCAGGGGCGGGGGCACTATGGCTACACCTTC,CASTELQGRGHYGYTF
TRBJ2-2,.,TRBV7-8,.,TGTGCCAGCAGCATCACTAGCAGTCCCGGGGAGCTGTTTTTT,CASSITSSPGELFF
TRBJ1-5,.,TRBV21-1,.,TGTGCCAGCAGCCCCGGACAGGGAAAGTTTCAGCCCCAGCATTTT,CASSPGQGKFQPQHF
TRBJ2-7,.,TRBV20-1,TRBD1,TGCAGTGCTAGTCCCGGGACAGGGAACTACGAGCAGTACTTC,CSASPGTGNYEQYF
TRBJ2-3,.,TRBV28,TRBD1,TGTGCATCCGCCCTAGGGGGCAGTACTGGGACAGATACGCAGTATTTT,CASALGGSTGTDTQYF
TRBJ1-3,.,TRBV2,.,TGTGCCAGCAGGGGAGGGGGATCCGGAAACACCATATATTTT,CASRGGGSGNTIYF
TRBJ1-6,.,TRBV6-5,TRBD1,TGTGCCAGCAGTTACACTCAGGGGGCGAGATCACCCCTCCACTTT,CASSYTQGARSPLHF
TRBJ2-5,.,TRBV5-6,.,TGTGCCAGCAGCTTGGTTCTAGAGCAGACCCAGTACTTC,CASSLVLEQTQYF
TRBJ2-3,.,TRBV2,TRBD1,TGTGCCAGCAGTGAAAGACAGGGTCGAATTTTAGGTACGCAGTATTTT,CASSERQGRILGTQYF
TRBJ2-1,once,TRBV6-2/TRBV6-3,.,TGTGCCAGCAGTTCTTATAGCCTCTATGAGCAGTTCTTC,CASSSYSLYEQFF
TRBJ1-5,.,TRBV18,.,TGTGCCAGCTCACCAGACAGAGCGGGTCAGCCCCAGCATTTT,CASSPDRAGQPQHF
TRBJ1-5,.,TRBV6-6,TRBD1,TGTGCCAGCAGACAGGGGGATAGCAATCAGCCCCAGCATTTT,CASRQGDSNQPQHF
TRBJ2-7,.,TRBV5-1,.,TGCGCCAGCAGCTTGGTCGGGGGGCCCTACGAGCAGTACTTC,CASSLVGGPYEQYF
TRBJ1-1,.,TRBV10-3,.,TGTGCCATCAGTGAGACGGGACATCAGAACACTGAAGCTTTCTTT,CAISETGHQNTEAFF
TRBJ2-5,.,TRBV7-9,TRBD2,TGTGCCAGCAGCCCCTACGGGGGGAGTTTGTTAGAGACCCAGTACTTC,CASSPYGGSLLETQYF
TRBJ1-1,once,TRBV18,.,TGTGCCAGCTCACCTAACCGGGACACGAACACTGAAGCTTTCTTT,CASSPNRDTNTEAFF
TRBJ1-2,.,TRBV5-3,TRBD1,TGTGCCAGAAGACACAGGGGGAACTATGGCTACACCTTC,CARRHRGNYGYTF
TRBJ2-2,.,TRBV15,TRBD2,TGCGCCACCAGCCCCATTCCCGGGGACCTCGCGGGGGGGGACGGGGAGCTGTTTTTT,CATSPIPGDLAGGDGELFF
TRBJ1-1,few,TRBV5-1,.,TGCGCCAGCTTCCCCCAGGGTTCTGGCTCCGCTGAAGCTTTCTTT,CASFPQGSGSAEAFF
TRBJ2-1,.,TRBV18,TRBD1,TGTGCCAGCTCACCGATGGGACAGGCCTCCTACAATGAGCAGTTCTTC,CASSPMGQASYNEQFF
TRBJ2-5,.,TRBV5-4,TRBD1,TGTGCCAGCAGCTCCACAGGGGCTGGGGAGACCCAGTACTTC,CASSSTGAGETQYF
TRBJ2-5,.,TRBV18,TRBD1,TGTGCCAGCTCACCTGGGACAGCACAAGAGACCCAGTACTTC,CASSPGTAQETQYF
TRBJ2-7,.,TRBV5-1,TRBD2,TGCGCCAGCAGCTTCGGACTAGCGGGCCTAGGGTCCTACGAGCAGTACTTC,CASSFGLAGLGSYEQYF
TRBJ1-2,.,TRBV6-5,.,TGTGCCAGCAGTTACCCCGGGGATGGCTACACCTTC,CASSYPGDGYTF
TRBJ2-3,.,TRBV14,.,TGTGCCAGCAGCCAAGTATTCGGGGGGCGAAGCACAGATACGCAGTATTTT,CASSQVFGGRSTDTQYF
TRBJ1-6,.,TRBV3-1/TRBV3-2,.,TGTGCCAGCAGCCAAGGACATAGTGGTTCACCCCTCCACTTT,CASSQGHSGSPLHF
TRBJ1-6,.,TRBV6-2/TRBV6-3,.,TGTGCCAGCAGTTACGTCCAATCACCCCTCCACTTT,CASSYVQSPLHF
TRBJ2-5,.,TRBV7-2,.,TGTGCCAGCAGCTCGATGGCGGGGAGAGAGACCCAGTACTTC,CASSSMAGRETQYF
TRBJ2-7,once,TRBV2,.,TGTGCCAGCAGTGGGACAGTCTCGGGCTCCTACGAGCAGTACTTC,CASSGTVSGSYEQYF
TRBJ2-1,.,TRBV27,TRBD2,TGTGCCAGCAGTTTATTATCGGCGCGGGGGGAACTTTACAATGAGCAGTTCTTC,CASSLLSARGELYNEQFF